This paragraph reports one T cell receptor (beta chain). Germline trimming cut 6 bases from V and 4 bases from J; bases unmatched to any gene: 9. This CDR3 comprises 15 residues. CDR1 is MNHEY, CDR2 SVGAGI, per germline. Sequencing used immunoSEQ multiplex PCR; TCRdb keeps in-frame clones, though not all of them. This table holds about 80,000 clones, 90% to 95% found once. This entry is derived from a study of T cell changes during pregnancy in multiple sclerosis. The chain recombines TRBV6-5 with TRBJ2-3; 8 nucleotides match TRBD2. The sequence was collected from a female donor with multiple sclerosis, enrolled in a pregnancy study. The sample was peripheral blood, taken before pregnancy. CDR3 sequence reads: CASSLAGGTPDTQYF. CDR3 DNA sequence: TGTGCCAGCAGCCTAGCGGGCGGCACACCAGATACGCAGTATTTT.